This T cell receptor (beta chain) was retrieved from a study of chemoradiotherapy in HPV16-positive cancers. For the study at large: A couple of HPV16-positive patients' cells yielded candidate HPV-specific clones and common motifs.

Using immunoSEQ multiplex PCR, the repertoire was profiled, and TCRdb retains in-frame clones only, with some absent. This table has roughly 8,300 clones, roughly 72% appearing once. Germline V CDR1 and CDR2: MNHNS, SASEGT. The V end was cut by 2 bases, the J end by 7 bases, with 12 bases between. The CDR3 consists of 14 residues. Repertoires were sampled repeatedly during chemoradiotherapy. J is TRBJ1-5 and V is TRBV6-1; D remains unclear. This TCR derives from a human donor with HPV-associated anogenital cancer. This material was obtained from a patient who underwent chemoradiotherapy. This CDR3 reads CASSENPVNQPQHF. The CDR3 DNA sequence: TGTGCCAGCAGTGAAAATCCGGTCAACCAGCCCCAGCATTTT.